This T cell receptor beta chain was documented in a study of identical twins. Study-wide results and caveats: Low generation-probability sequences were in excess among twin-shared out-of-frame alpha sequences. Zero-insertion findings could be partly confounded by invariant cells (MAIT and iNKT cells). Cross-sectional statistics underpinned the conclusions; the same donors were not followed.

At least ten counts were recorded for this clonotype. Its cognate antigen is unknown. TCRdb reprocessed the 5' RACE reads with MiXCR, giving one entry per CDR3 protein. The repertoire holds 1,800,000 or so distinct CDR3 sequences, with 25% to 35% as singletons. Sequenced sample: cord blood. This clonotype was sampled from a newborn girl in good health.

In nucleotides, the CDR3 is TGTGCCACCAGTGATTTCAGGGAAGAGACCCAGTACTTC. It codes for CATSDFREETQYF. This chain connects TRBV24-1 to TRBJ2-5, with D maybe TRBD1 (5 bases). The CDR3 is made up of 13 amino acids. V was clipped by 1 base and J by 3 bases, with 5 bases between them. Germline V gene data show CDR1 as KGHDR and CDR2 as SFDVKD.